A selection of T cell receptor beta chains follows, all from one sample in a study of blood T cell repertoires in COVID-19. Assay used: immunoSEQ multiplex PCR; TCRdb lists only in-frame clones, some missing. The sample holds fewer than 500,000 clones, roughly 88% seen once. The sequencing input was PBMCs or T cells enriched from blood (not recorded which). These receptors were collected from a woman younger than 45 with acute COVID-19. Both conserved end residues are part of each CDR3. A D gene is named only where the DNA matches it firmly. Where a row states a size, it is once, few, many or the class of an expanded clone; other rows omit it.

D	V	length	size	J	CDR3	DNA
.	TRBV7-9	15	.	TRBJ1-4	CASSLSGPPGEKLFF	TGTGCCAGCAGCTTATCAGGGCCCCCTGGTGAAAAACTGTTTTTT
TRBD2	TRBV10-3	14	.	TRBJ2-3	CAVQAGGQADTQYF	TGTGCCGTCCAAGCGGGGGGGCAGGCAGATACGCAGTATTTT
.	TRBV19	15	.	TRBJ1-1	CASSIGGTSNTEAFF	TGTGCCAGTAGTATAGGGGGCACCTCAAACACTGAAGCTTTCTTT
.	TRBV9	15	.	TRBJ2-2	CASSPTGGQGGELFF	TGTGCCAGCAGCCCGACGGGGGGCCAGGGCGGGGAGCTGTTTTTT
.	TRBV6-2/TRBV6-3	14	.	TRBJ1-5	CASSYSTRYQPQHF	TGTGCCAGCAGTTACTCGACACGCTATCAGCCCCAGCATTTT
TRBD1	TRBV4-1	18	.	TRBJ1-4	CASSHLDRGTEWDEKLFF	TGCGCCAGCAGCCACCTCGACAGGGGAACGGAGTGGGATGAAAAACTGTTTTTT
TRBD1	TRBV4-1	17	.	TRBJ1-5	CASSHPGGASGNQPQHF	TGCGCCAGCAGCCATCCAGGGGGCGCTTCGGGCAATCAGCCCCAGCATTTT
TRBD1	TRBV15	17	.	TRBJ1-5	CATSSLGQGARNQPQHF	TGTGCCACCAGCAGTCTCGGACAGGGGGCTCGCAATCAGCCCCAGCATTTT
TRBD1	TRBV27	16	.	TRBJ1-4	CASSFGQGATNEKLFF	TGTGCCAGCAGTTTCGGACAGGGTGCAACTAATGAAAAACTGTTTTTT
TRBD1	TRBV5-1	17	few	TRBJ2-4	CASKRDRGLQAKNIQYF	TGCGCCAGCAAGCGGGACAGGGGGCTTCAGGCCAAAAACATTCAGTACTTC
.	TRBV2	17	.	TRBJ1-3	CASSDLRRPTSGNTIYF	TGTGCCAGCAGTGATCTTCGGAGGCCTACCTCTGGAAACACCATATATTTT
TRBD1	TRBV10-3	11	.	TRBJ2-1	CAISDRFEQFF	TGTGCCATTTCGGACAGGTTTGAGCAGTTCTTC
TRBD2	TRBV9	16	.	TRBJ2-1	CASSGNGGAFIDEQFF	TGTGCCAGCAGTGGGAACGGGGGGGCCTTTATCGATGAGCAGTTCTTC
TRBD1	TRBV24-1	15	.	TRBJ2-3	CATRHGDRSTDTQYF	TGTGCCACCAGGCACGGGGACAGAAGCACAGATACGCAGTATTTT
.	TRBV5-1	15	.	TRBJ2-2	CASSLASADTGELFF	TGCGCCAGCAGCTTGGCAAGCGCAGACACCGGGGAGCTGTTTTTT
TRBD1	TRBV6-2/TRBV6-3	14	.	TRBJ1-5	CASTPTGGNQPQHF	TGTGCCAGCACCCCGACAGGGGGGAATCAGCCCCAGCATTTT
.	TRBV3-1/TRBV3-2	14	.	TRBJ1-5	CASSQRGSNQPQHF	TGTGCCAGCAGCCAAAGGGGTTCCAATCAGCCCCAGCATTTT
.	TRBV7-9	13	.	TRBJ1-2	CASSLSPGYGYTF	TGTGCCAGCAGCTTAAGCCCGGGCTATGGCTACACCTTC
TRBD1	TRBV5-8	15	.	TRBJ2-7	CASSTRDREGPEQYF	TGTGCCAGCAGCACCCGGGACAGGGAAGGCCCCGAGCAGTACTTC
TRBD1	TRBV5-1	15	.	TRBJ2-1	CASSSHTDRGNEQFF	TGCGCCAGCAGCTCGCACACGGACAGGGGGAATGAGCAGTTCTTC
TRBD2	TRBV9	15	.	TRBJ2-3	CASSVGAGGTDTQYF	TGTGCCAGCAGCGTAGGTGCGGGGGGCACAGATACGCAGTATTTT
.	TRBV6-5	13	.	TRBJ2-2	CASTGVSSGELFF	TGTGCCAGCACCGGGGTGTCGAGCGGGGAGCTGTTTTTT
TRBD1	TRBV6-5	14	.	TRBJ1-4	CASSSEGAHEKLFF	TGTGCCAGCAGTTCTGAGGGGGCACATGAAAAACTGTTTTTT
.	TRBV7-2	17	once	TRBJ1-6	CASSFGSGGARASPLHF	TGTGCCAGCAGCTTTGGTTCCGGGGGGGCGCGCGCTTCACCCCTCCACTTT
TRBD1	TRBV5-1	14	.	TRBJ1-6	CASSPGQGNSPLHF	TGCGCCAGCAGCCCGGGACAGGGCAATTCACCCCTCCACTTT
TRBD1	TRBV7-9	16	.	TRBJ2-3	CASSLNRQGGTDTQYF	TGTGCCAGCAGCTTGAACCGACAGGGGGGGACAGATACGCAGTATTTT
.	TRBV28	12	.	TRBJ2-7	CTHRQGGYEQYF	TGTACACACCGACAGGGAGGCTACGAGCAGTACTTC
TRBD1	TRBV10-2	14	.	TRBJ2-7	CASRAGTGPYEQYF	TGCGCCAGCAGGGCCGGGACAGGTCCCTACGAGCAGTACTTC
TRBD1	TRBV2	16	.	TRBJ1-3	CASSVQGGLSGNTIYF	TGTGCCAGCAGTGTCCAGGGGGGACTCTCTGGAAACACCATATATTTT
.	TRBV18	16	.	TRBJ1-2	CASSPLGVGGHYGYTF	TGTGCCAGCTCACCCCTCGGTGTGGGGGGGCACTATGGCTACACCTTC
TRBD2	TRBV25-1	15	once	TRBJ2-1	CASSESGTVYNEQFF	TGTGCCAGCAGTGAGAGCGGGACTGTATACAATGAGCAGTTCTTC